There are a few counts of the clone carrying this TCR beta chain. The antigen is unknown. This sample was taken from a study of vaccination effects on CD4 cells after COVID-19. Study-wide findings and caveats: New vaccine-induced clones dominated post-vaccine spike-reactive clones in convalescents.

Profiling relied on immunoSEQ multiplex PCR, and the TCRdb table lists in-frame clones only, not all of them. The sample lists about 22,000 clones, 75% to 85% seen once, with 37% in the top ten. CDR1 is LNHDA, CDR2 SQIVND, per germline (reference sequence). The length of the CDR3 is 17 residues. The J segment lost 2 bases and the V segment lost 4 bases, leaving 11 bases of the junction unmatched. ViraFEST expansion of antigen-specific CD4+ T cells with viral peptide pools preceded sequencing. Scientists isolated CD4+ T cells after an approximately 10-day culture period ended. From March to December 2020, the person had a SARS-CoV-2 infection that was confirmed by PCR.

The input for sequencing was CD4+ T cells from PBMCs cultured with a peptide pool, taken before COVID-19 vaccination. This receptor was obtained from a human donor who had a prior SARS-CoV-2 infection. The genes are TRBV19 and TRBJ2-1; the match to TRBD1 covers 7 bases. The CDR3 bases are TGTGCCAGTAGTACCCCGGACCGGGACAGTGCCTACAATGAGCAGTTCTTC. It yields the protein CASSTPDRDSAYNEQFF.